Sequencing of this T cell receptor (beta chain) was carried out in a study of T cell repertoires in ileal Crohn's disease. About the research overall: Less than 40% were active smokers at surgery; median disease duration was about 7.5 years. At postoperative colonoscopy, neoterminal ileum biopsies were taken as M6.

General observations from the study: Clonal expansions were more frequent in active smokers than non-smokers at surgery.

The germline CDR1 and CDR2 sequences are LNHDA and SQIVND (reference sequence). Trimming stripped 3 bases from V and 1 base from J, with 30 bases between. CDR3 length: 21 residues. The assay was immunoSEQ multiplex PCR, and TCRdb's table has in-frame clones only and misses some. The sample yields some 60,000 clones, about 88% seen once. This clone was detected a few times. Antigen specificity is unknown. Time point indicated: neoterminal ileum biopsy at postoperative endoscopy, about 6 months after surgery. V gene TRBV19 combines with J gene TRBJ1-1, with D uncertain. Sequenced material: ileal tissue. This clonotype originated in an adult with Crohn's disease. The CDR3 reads CASSMTRIGPERRLPNTEAFF. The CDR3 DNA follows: TGTGCCAGTAGTATGACCCGAATCGGTCCCGAACGGCGGTTACCGAACACTGAAGCTTTCTTT.